The rows below give T cell receptor beta chains drawn from one sample of a study of blood T cell repertoires in COVID-19. Produced via immunoSEQ multiplex PCR; TCRdb's table is partial and in-frame only. The table shows some 250,000 clones, with approximately 86% occurring only once. Sequencing was carried out using peripheral blood. These TCRs come from a woman between 70 and 85 years old with active or convalescent COVID-19. Each CDR3 is given with its conserved first and last residue. D genes are given only for firm matches. Expanded clones are given a class, and other clones once, few, many or no size at all.

D	V	size	J	CDR3	DNA
-	TRBV6-2/TRBV6-3	-	TRBJ2-2	CASSLETVNTGELFF	TGTGCCAGCAGTTTAGAGACAGTAAACACCGGGGAGCTGTTTTTT
-	TRBV15	-	TRBJ2-2	CATSRDLFTGELFF	TGTGCCACCAGCAGAGACCTATTCACCGGGGAGCTGTTTTTT
-	TRBV5-6	once	TRBJ1-1	CASSSSVRGGTEAFF	TGTGCCAGCAGCTCATCCGTCCGGGGGGGCACTGAAGCTTTCTTT
TRBD1	TRBV11-2	-	TRBJ1-4	CASSGQGANEKLFF	TGTGCCAGCAGCGGACAGGGGGCTAATGAAAAACTGTTTTTT
TRBD1	TRBV5-4	-	TRBJ2-1	CATLRDRGIDNEQFF	TGTGCCACCCTCCGGGACAGGGGCATAGACAATGAGCAGTTCTTC
TRBD2	TRBV6-5	once	TRBJ2-1	CASGGGSSYNEQFF	TGTGCCAGCGGCGGGGGGAGCTCCTACAATGAGCAGTTCTTC
TRBD1	TRBV4-2	-	TRBJ1-4	CASSLGQGDEKLFF	TGTGCCAGCAGCCTGGGACAGGGGGATGAAAAACTGTTTTTT
-	TRBV7-9	-	TRBJ2-5	CASSLGGQTQYF	TGTGCCAGCAGCCTTGGAGGGCAGACCCAGTACTTC
-	TRBV5-6	-	TRBJ1-2	CASSSTDLNGYTF	TGTGCCAGCAGCTCCACAGATTTAAATGGCTACACCTTC
TRBD1	TRBV24-1	-	TRBJ2-1	CATSDLTGDRDRNEQFF	TGTGCCACCAGTGATTTGACCGGGGACAGGGATAGAAATGAGCAGTTCTTC
-	TRBV10-3	-	TRBJ2-2	CAIGQFQGEDTGELFF	TGTGCCATCGGCCAATTCCAGGGGGAGGACACCGGGGAGCTGTTTTTT
TRBD1	TRBV11-2	-	TRBJ2-1	CASILSSGTGGYNEQFF	TGTGCCAGCATCCTCTCCTCCGGGACAGGGGGTTACAATGAGCAGTTCTTC
-	TRBV19	-	TRBJ1-3	CASTSGGVPKNTIYF	TGTGCCAGTACCTCGGGAGGCGTTCCAAAAAACACCATATATTTT
TRBD1	TRBV4-3	-	TRBJ2-3	CASSQDVGQGADTQYF	TGCGCCAGCAGCCAAGATGTGGGACAGGGGGCAGATACGCAGTATTTT
-	TRBV2	-	TRBJ1-5	CASSEADRNQPQHF	TGTGCCAGCAGTGAAGCCGACAGGAATCAGCCCCAGCATTTT
-	TRBV6-5	-	TRBJ1-2	CASLSGLYGYTF	TGTGCCAGCTTATCAGGACTCTATGGCTACACCTTC
TRBD1	TRBV6-5	-	TRBJ1-2	CASSWDRGIFGYTF	TGTGCCAGCAGTTGGGACAGGGGGATTTTTGGCTACACCTTC
TRBD2	TRBV5-1	-	TRBJ2-5	CASSSAAGGRQETQYF	TGCGCCAGCAGCTCGGCGGCGGGGGGGAGGCAAGAGACCCAGTACTTC
-	TRBV25-1	few	TRBJ1-2	CASSDRGIWDGYTF	TGTGCCAGCAGTGACAGGGGAATCTGGGATGGCTACACCTTC
-	TRBV27	-	TRBJ1-6	CASSWGRQASTPNNSPLHF	TGTGCCAGCAGTTGGGGGAGGCAGGCATCAACCCCCAATAATTCACCCCTCCACTTT
-	TRBV7-8	-	TRBJ1-5	CASSLKLLSQPQHF	TGTGCCAGCAGCTTAAAGTTGTTGAGTCAGCCCCAGCATTTT
-	TRBV11-2	-	TRBJ1-6	CASSLDGAGGSPLHF	TGTGCCAGCAGCTTAGATGGGGCGGGAGGATCACCCCTCCACTTT
TRBD2	TRBV6-4	-	TRBJ2-2	CASSDYASGVNTGELFF	TGTGCCAGCAGTGACTATGCTAGCGGGGTGAACACCGGGGAGCTGTTTTTT
-	TRBV29-1	-	TRBJ1-1	CSVEETEAFF	TGCAGCGTTGAGGAGACTGAAGCTTTCTTT
TRBD1	TRBV6-4	-	TRBJ1-6	CASTRTGVRSPLHF	TGTGCCAGCACTAGGACAGGGGTAAGGTCACCCCTCCACTTT
-	TRBV19	-	TRBJ1-5	CAGSQGWINQPQHF	TGTGCCGGTAGTCAGGGGTGGATTAATCAGCCCCAGCATTTT
TRBD2	TRBV5-1	-	TRBJ2-3	CASSSSGGADTQYF	TGCGCCAGCAGCTCTAGCGGGGGGGCAGATACGCAGTATTTT
TRBD2	TRBV19	-	TRBJ2-7	CASTIRGGSEQYF	TGTGCCAGTACCATTCGGGGGGGGTCCGAGCAGTACTTC
-	TRBV27	-	TRBJ1-5	CASRGQGYQPQHF	TGTGCCAGCAGGGGGCAGGGGTACCAGCCCCAGCATTTT
-	TRBV15	once	TRBJ2-1	CATSRDGGNEQFF	TGTGCCACCAGCAGAGATGGGGGGAATGAGCAGTTCTTC
-	TRBV12-3/TRBV12-4	-	TRBJ2-7	CASSQGGSYEQYF	TGTGCCAGCAGTCAGGGGGGCTCCTACGAGCAGTACTTC
-	TRBV24-1	few	TRBJ2-5	CATSRGETQYF	TGTGCCACCAGTAGAGGGGAGACCCAGTACTTC
-	TRBV15	-	TRBJ2-1	CATSSGGSPANEQFF	TGTGCCACCAGCAGCGGGGGATCTCCTGCCAATGAGCAGTTCTTC
TRBD1	TRBV19	-	TRBJ1-1	CASSIQGVNTEAFF	TGTGCCAGTAGTATACAGGGGGTGAACACTGAAGCTTTCTTT
TRBD1	TRBV7-2	-	TRBJ1-2	CASSSTQGGGYGYTF	TGTGCCAGCAGCTCCACACAGGGGGGTGGCTATGGCTACACCTTC
-	TRBV11-3	few	TRBJ2-2	CASSFSTGNTGELFF	TGTGCCAGCAGCTTCTCGACAGGGAACACCGGGGAGCTGTTTTTT
TRBD1	TRBV18	-	TRBJ1-5	CASSPGQGGQPQHF	TGTGCCAGCTCACCAGGACAGGGCGGTCAGCCCCAGCATTTT
TRBD1	TRBV2	-	TRBJ1-5	CASSEGTGGLGQPQHF	TGTGCCAGCAGCGAAGGTACAGGGGGCCTCGGTCAGCCCCAGCATTTT
TRBD2	TRBV7-3	-	TRBJ2-1	CASGRLAGGDEQFF	TGTGCCAGCGGCCGTCTAGCGGGGGGCGATGAGCAGTTCTTC
TRBD1	TRBV10-1	-	TRBJ2-7	CASSERTGNYEQYF	TGCGCCAGCAGTGAGAGGACAGGGAACTACGAGCAGTACTTC
TRBD1	TRBV27	-	TRBJ2-1	CASSYTGVLPQSNEQFF	TGTGCCAGCAGTTACACAGGGGTCCTTCCCCAGTCCAATGAGCAGTTCTTC
-	TRBV9	-	TRBJ1-4	CASSVWGELNEKLFF	TGTGCCAGCAGCGTTTGGGGAGAACTAAATGAAAAACTGTTTTTT
TRBD2	TRBV9	-	TRBJ2-1	CASSVVAGGTGEQFF	TGTGCCAGCAGCGTAGTGGCGGGGGGCACCGGTGAGCAGTTCTTC